This T cell receptor (beta chain) was recovered during a study of regulatory T cells in long-lasting Graves disease. Trimming at V came to 4 bases and at J to 7 bases, leaving 7 bases not matched to a gene. There are 16 residues in the CDR3. Germline loops: CDR1 SEHNR, CDR2 FQNEAQ (reference sequence). Noted time point: newly diagnosed GD, antithyroid drugs for less than 3 months. After RNA was extracted from PBMCs, the TCR library was made from it. The authors built TCR beta libraries using iRepertoire HTBI primers and Arm-PCR of CDR3 regions. TCRdb redid the calling of the multiplex PCR reads with MiXCR, one entry per CDR3 protein. The table shows under 300,000 distinct CDR3 sequences, with around 20% occurring only once. This clonotype has ten or more counts.

The chain links TRBV7-9 to TRBJ2-1; 13 nucleotides match TRBD2. The clonotype originates from a female donor with Graves disease. This sample comprised peripheral blood mononuclear cells (PBMCs), obtained at new diagnosis, from a patient treated with antithyroid drugs. The CDR3 coding sequence is TGTGCCAGCAGCTCTGAGACTAGCGGGGGGTGGAATGAGCAGTTCTTC. Amino acid sequence: CASSSETSGGWNEQFF. The variable domain in full, completed from reference TRBV7-9 and TRBJ2-1, reads DTGVSQNPRHKITKRGQNVTFRCDPISEHNRLYWYRQTLGQGPEFLTYFQNEAQLEKSRLLSDRFSAERPKGSFSTLEIQRTEQGDSAMYLCASSSETSGGWNEQFFGPGTRLTVL.